The entry that follows covers one TCR beta chain sequence. It lacks a known antigen. Base quality data are lacking; no much larger clone is found one base away. The library was obtained by 5' RACE. This sample was sequenced with an Illumina HiSeq 2500. A second roughly 7 to 11 cycle PCR used a sample-barcoded 5' primer and a J-beta primer mix. Each TCR beta cDNA molecule received a unique molecular identifier from a template-switch 5' adaptor carrying 12 random nucleotides. Each sample yielded at least 3 million CDR3-containing paired-end reads. First-strand cDNA was synthesized from all RNA with the Mint cDNA synthesis kit, primed by a TRBC-specific oligonucleotide. Following uracil-DNA glycosylase treatment, a first 18-cycle PCR with universal primers M1SS and BC2_uni_R was performed on all cDNA. The authors' pipeline ran thus. Normalization of each sample was performed by random selection of 1 million high-quality reads, each carrying a distinct molecular identifier. Instead of being binned into consensus sequences, reads with shared molecular identifiers were discarded. MiTCR, with a Q25 quality threshold and the strictest error-elimination algorithm, was used for CDR3 identification, clonotype clustering and error correction. Lower-bound total TCR beta diversity was estimated with a nonparametric unseen species model using Euler transformation. The raw public reads went through TCRdb reprocessing: fastp at Q25, MiXCR clone calling, in-frame beta chains kept. Entries that share a CDR3 protein sequence are merged under the most common genes and DNA. The authors' filters were not applied to this entry. Across this sample there are over a million distinct CDR3 sequences, with 45% seen only once. The ten most abundant clones make up approximately 17% of the sample.

This record comes from a study of blood T cells in healthy people across ages (dated by TCRdb to 2014 to 2015). Background for the entire study: In model experiments, template switching captured about one uniquely barcoded TCR beta cDNA molecule for every two T cells. To track age-related changes in TCR beta repertoire diversity, the study relied on deep sequencing normalized with unique cDNA molecular identifiers. To avoid experimental bias, donors of different ages were randomly spread across the sequencing lanes. The donors were divided into four age groups: young (average around 16 years), middle-aged (about 40), aged (approximately 59) and long-lived (82). Two additional independent replicas of 1 million unique cDNA reads from the same blood draw were analyzed for two donors (one aged 18 to 30 and one aged 80 or older). General study outcomes and caveats: The long-lived group showed more naive CD4+ T cells, fewer expanded clones and increased TCR diversity than the aged group, suggesting age selection. There was a strong correlation between observed TCR beta diversity and the percentage of naive T cells measured by flow cytometry. Bulk unsorted PBMC profiling prevented conclusive comparison of naive and antigen-experienced compartments. As age increased, observed TCR beta diversity per million T cells dropped in a roughly linear way, and a significant reduction was already evident by age 40. Because donor CMV infection status was unknown, age-related changes in expanded clonotypes were potentially confounded. Estimates of total diversity based on one million sequenced T cells were considered lower bounds and underestimates.

The donors were roughly 40 Caucasian individuals from Russia, aged roughly 6 to 100 years, who were systemically healthy. Each donor gave 8 to 10 milliliters of peripheral blood, collected into EDTA-treated Vacutainer tubes. PBMCs were isolated by Ficoll-Paque density-gradient centrifugation, with at least 7 million obtained per sample. Total RNA was extracted from PBMCs with Trizol reagent, with at least 6 micrograms obtained per sample. Naive CD45RAhigh/CD27high T cell percentages were measured by flow cytometry on a PBMC aliquot from every donor. From a lookup of the germline V gene, CDR1 and CDR2 are SGHVS and FNYEAQ. From the cysteine through the phenylalanine, the CDR3 covers 14 amino acids. The retained sequence is limited to the CDR3, 42 bases, with the frame set at the first base.

The clonotype originates from a woman aged 60-70 years in good health. The source material was blood. This chain is built from TRBV7-6 and TRBJ2-7; a weak D assignment points to TRBD1 (5 bases agree). The DNA matches TRBJ2-5 better at its end, which makes the J call doubtful. The bases read TGTGCCAGCAGCGTGACAGAACTTGGAGAGACCCAGTACTTC. It encodes CASSVTELGETQYF.